This is a list of T cell receptor beta chains from one sample in a study of T-cell memory formation after mild COVID-19. TCRdb reprocessed the 5' RACE reads with MiXCR, giving one entry per CDR3 protein. The table shows about 180,000 distinct CDR3 sequences, with around 16% occurring only once. Material: PBMCs or a T cell subset sorted from them (not recorded which). The receptor set was obtained from an adult woman who had mild COVID-19 (a few samples of this study predate the infection). Cell type and time point are not known. Each CDR3 is given with its conserved first and last residue. The D gene is left open where the match is weak. Where a row states a size, it is once, few, many or the class of an expanded clone; other rows omit it.

TRBJ2-5	TRBD1	few	TRBV12-3/TRBV12-4	TGTGCCAGCAGTCCTTGGACAGGGGGGGAAGAGACCCAGTACTTC	CASSPWTGGEETQYF
TRBJ2-3	.	few	TRBV6-2/TRBV6-3	TGTGCCAGCAGTCCGACTGGCTGGGCTACGCAGTATTTT	CASSPTGWATQYF
TRBJ1-6	.	once	TRBV6-6	TGTGCCAGCAGTTACGTGGATACCTATAATTCACCCCTCCACTTT	CASSYVDTYNSPLHF
TRBJ2-5	TRBD1	.	TRBV30	TGTGCCTGGAGTGTGGGGACAGGCCAAGAGACCCAGTACTTC	CAWSVGTGQETQYF
TRBJ2-7	.	.	TRBV11-2	TGTGCCAGCAGCCGCACGCTCCCCCCGGAAAATCCCTACGAGCAGTACTTC	CASSRTLPPENPYEQYF
TRBJ2-1	TRBD1	.	TRBV3-1	TGTGCCAGCAGCCAAGGGGACAGGGGGCTTTACAATGAGCAGTTCTTC	CASSQGDRGLYNEQFF
TRBJ1-1	.	few	TRBV7-6	TGTGCCAGCAGCTCGAAATTGGACACTGAAGCTTTCTTT	CASSSKLDTEAFF
TRBJ2-1	.	few	TRBV10-3	TGTGCCATCAGGGGGGCCGCGGGCCACAATGAGCAGTTCTTC	CAIRGAAGHNEQFF
TRBJ2-3	.	few	TRBV20-1	TGCAGTGCTAGAGGCACAGATACGCAGTATTTT	CSARGTDTQYF
TRBJ2-1	TRBD2	.	TRBV5-4	TGTGCCAGCAGCGGTACTAGCGGGAGCTATTTTGAGCAGTTCTTC	CASSGTSGSYFEQFF
TRBJ2-7	.	many	TRBV5-1	TGCGCCAGCAGCTCCGGGGACGGACACTACGAGCAGTACTTC	CASSSGDGHYEQYF
TRBJ1-1	TRBD1	.	TRBV12-3/TRBV12-4	TGTGCCAGCTCTACAGGGGGGGCTGAAGCTTTCTTT	CASSTGGAEAFF
TRBJ2-7	.	.	TRBV27	TGTGCCAGCAGGCCAGCACAGGTCTCCTACGAGCAGTACTTC	CASRPAQVSYEQYF
TRBJ2-2	.	few	TRBV5-1	TGCGCCAGCAGCTTAGGAGGAGGGAACACCGGGGAGCTGTTTTTT	CASSLGGGNTGELFF
TRBJ1-2	TRBD1	.	TRBV4-2	TGTGCCAGCAGCCAAGATGGGGGACAGGGGGCTGTTAGCTACACCTTC	CASSQDGGQGAVSYTF
TRBJ2-6	.	.	TRBV7-9	TGTGCCAGCAGCTTAGCGGCACTCCACTCTGGGGCCAACGTCCTGACTTTC	CASSLAALHSGANVLTF
TRBJ1-2	.	few	TRBV5-4	TGTGCCAGCAGCCCCGTCCTATCCGGCTATGGCTACACCTTC	CASSPVLSGYGYTF
TRBJ2-7	.	few	TRBV18	TGTGCCAGCTCACACCGGGACGCCTATTCATACGTCTACGAGCAGTACTTC	CASSHRDAYSYVYEQYF
TRBJ2-2	.	.	TRBV12-3/TRBV12-4	TGTGCCAGCAGGCCGACCGGGGGCTTAAAGAGCGGGGAGCTGTTTTTT	CASRPTGGLKSGELFF
TRBJ2-7	.	many	TRBV2	TGTGCCAGCCTCAAATGGGGTTCCGGGGGTTCCTACGAGCAGTACTTC	CASLKWGSGGSYEQYF
TRBJ2-7	.	.	TRBV2	TGTGCCAGCAGTGCTTCCCTTAGCGGAGTTACGAGTTTGTACTTC	CASSASLSGVTSLYF
TRBJ2-3	TRBD2	.	TRBV14	TGTGCCAGCAGCCCGCGGGGAGGGTACACAGATACGCAGTATTTT	CASSPRGGYTDTQYF
TRBJ2-2	.	.	TRBV10-3	TGTGCCATCAACGGGGGAGCGAACACCGGGGAGCTGTTTTTT	CAINGGANTGELFF
TRBJ2-5	TRBD1	few	TRBV20-1	TGCAGTGCTACAACTACAGGGGTGGAAGAGACCCAGTACTTC	CSATTTGVEETQYF
TRBJ2-4	.	.	TRBV7-2	TGTGCCAGCAGCTTAAGGATAGGGGCAACCGGTCGGGAGACCAAAAACATTCAGTACTTC	CASSLRIGATGRETKNIQYF
TRBJ2-1	.	few	TRBV14	TGTGCCAGCAGCCTACAGGGTGGAGAGCAGTTCTTC	CASSLQGGEQFF
TRBJ1-6	.	few	TRBV7-9	TGTGCCAGCAGCTTAGACGTGGGAAGGCGTTCACCCCTCCACTTT	CASSLDVGRRSPLHF
TRBJ1-2	.	few	TRBV3-1	TGTGCCAGCAGCAGACAAAGTTCGAGTGGCTACACCTTC	CASSRQSSSGYTF
TRBJ2-2	.	few	TRBV5-1	TGCGCCAGCAGCTTGAATTTCGGGGGCACCGGGGAGCTGTTTTTT	CASSLNFGGTGELFF
TRBJ2-7	TRBD2	few	TRBV5-1	TGCGCCAGCAGCTTCGACCCCGGGACTAGCGCCGGCGAGCAGTACTTC	CASSFDPGTSAGEQYF